Below, 11 T cell receptor beta chains from the same sample are listed, as sequenced in a study of T cell responses to AZD1222 COVID-19 vaccine. Only in-frame clones appear in the TCRdb table, and some are missing; sequencing was by immunoSEQ multiplex PCR. Among around 94,000 clones listed, roughly 85% were seen once. The source was peripheral blood, collected 28 days after the second AZD1222 dose. The source is an adult who received the AZD1222 COVID-19 vaccine.

The rearrangement links TRBV29-1 to TRBJ2-6; TRBD1 agrees at 7 bases. In germline, CDR1 is SQVTM, CDR2 ANQGSEA. CDR3 length: 14 amino acids. With 6 bases clipped from V and 4 bases from J, the junction kept 6 bases outside the gene matches. This CDR3 is CSVQQGPGANVLTF. For the CDR3, the DNA is TGCAGCGTCCAACAGGGGCCCGGGGCCAACGTCCTGACTTTC.

The V call is TRBV6-5, the J call TRBJ1-1; 7 nucleotides match TRBD1. The CDR3 contains 14 residues. From germline, CDR1 is MNHEY and CDR2 SVGAGI. Trimming cost V 6 bases and J 4 bases; bases outside gene matches: 8. CDR3 region: CASRAQGGATEAFF. The CDR3 DNA reads as TGTGCCAGCAGGGCCCAGGGGGGGGCCACTGAAGCTTTCTTT.

The chain couples TRBV7-2 to TRBJ2-1, with D maybe TRBD2 (6 bases). This CDR3 region has 16 residues. Germline CDR1 is SGHTA and CDR2 is FQGNSA. V was shortened by 5 bases and J by 9 bases, with 23 bases between the two germline ends. CDR3 protein: CASSPASRGSPGEQFF. The CDR3 nucleotides are TGTGCCAGCAGCCCCGCGAGCCGGGGGAGCCCCGGTGAGCAGTTCTTC.

This chain connects TRBV7-6 to TRBJ2-3; D tentatively reads TRBD1 or TRBD2 (5 bases each). The ends were cut back, 5 bases at V and 1 base at J, with 16 bases in the middle. CDR3 length: 16 residues. Germline-derived CDR1 and CDR2 are SGHVS and FNYEAQ. CDR3 residues: CASSTEGQWRTDTQYF. The CDR3 DNA sequence: TGTGCCAGCAGCACCGAGGGGCAGTGGCGCACAGATACGCAGTATTTT. Complete variable domain (other parts from reference TRBV7-6 and TRBJ2-3): GAGVSQSPRYKVTKRGQDVALRCDPISGHVSLYWYRQALGQGPEFLTYFNYEAQQDKSGLPNDRFSAERPEGSISTLTIQRTEQRDSAMYRCASSTEGQWRTDTQYFGPGTRLTVL.

The chain couples TRBV5-1 to TRBJ2-5; tentative D call: TRBD1 (5 bases). Trimming took 3 bases from V and 5 from J, leaving 11 bases between them. The V gene's germline CDR1 is SGHRS and CDR2 YFSETQ. The CDR3 spans 13 residues. CDR3 sequence reads: CASSSDSGETQYF. In DNA, the CDR3 is TGCGCCAGCAGCTCTGACAGTGGCGAGACCCAGTACTTC.

The rearrangement uses TRBV4-1 and TRBJ2-2; either TRBD1 or TRBD2 may fit D (5 bases each). The CDR3 sequence is 16 residues long. V lost 5 bases to trimming and J lost 2 bases, with 15 bases between them. Per the germline V gene, CDR1 is MGHRA and CDR2 is YSYEKL. CDR3 loop: CASSGRMGVNTGELFF. The CDR3 DNA reads TGCGCCAGCAGCGGTAGGATGGGGGTTAACACCGGGGAGCTGTTTTTT.

This chain joins TRBV27 and TRBJ1-2; maybe TRBD1 (6 bases). Germline-derived CDR1 and CDR2 are MNHEY and SMNVEV (reference sequence). Trimming cost V 10 bases and J 2 bases, with 23 bases left between them. The CDR3 has 16 amino acids. The CDR3 coding sequence is TGTGCCACCCCGACAACCGCCAGGGGAGCCAACTATGGCTACACCTTC. It encodes CATPTTARGANYGYTF.

This chain joins TRBV6-2 or TRBV6-3 and TRBJ1-2; no firm D call. The CDR3 spans 13 residues. Trimming shortened V by 0 bases and J by 4 bases, and 6 bases separated the two germline ends. Germline V lookup: CDR1 MNHEY, CDR2 SVGEGT. The CDR3, as DNA: TGTGCCAGCAGTTACTCGACATCCTATGGCTACACCTTC. Its translation: CASSYSTSYGYTF.

This clone has a single count. The rearrangement uses TRBV30 and TRBJ2-5; D is ambiguous. Per the germline V gene, CDR1 is GTSNPN and CDR2 is SVGIG (reference sequence). This CDR3 is built from 13 residues. V lost 1 base and J 2 bases, leaving 8 bases between the germline ends. CDR3 residues: CAWSALFQETQYF. The CDR3 bases are TGTGCCTGGAGTGCTCTATTTCAAGAGACCCAGTACTTC.

In the case of this clone: One junction end disagrees with the germline gene, perhaps due to a read error. The chain combines TRBV12-3 or TRBV12-4 with TRBJ2-7; 8 bases line up with TRBD2. This CDR3 has 13 amino acids. CDR3 nucleotides: TGTGCCAGCAGCTTAGCGGGACCCTACGAGCAGTACTTC. This sequence encodes CASSLAGPYEQYF.

The chain joins TRBV7-3 to TRBJ2-7, with 8 bases that match TRBD2. V trimming: 1 base; J trimming: 3 bases; junction bases outside the gene matches: 5. This CDR3 has 15 amino acids. Germline V gene sequence: CDR1 SGHTA, CDR2 FQGTGA. The CDR3 DNA is TGTGCCAGCAGCTTAAATCCCGGGACTAGCTACGAGCAGTACTTC. Its protein product is CASSLNPGTSYEQYF.